The T cell receptor beta chain described here comes from a study of shared clonotypes between healthy human individuals. General study points: Relative to memory subsets, naive subsets generally showed larger estimated richness.

About this clone itself: Its antigen is unidentified.

Assay: immunoSEQ multiplex PCR; the TCRdb copy retains only in-frame clones and omits some. The sample yields around 2,000,000 clones, about 95% seen once. CDR3 length: 18 residues. CDR1 and CDR2 from the germline V gene are SGDLS and YYNGEE. V was clipped by 4 bases and J by 4 bases; unmatched bases: 16. The naive CD8 population came from CD45RO-negative cells selected for CCR7, without terminally differentiated effector memory CD45RA+ cells. The clonotype was recovered from a man younger than 30 in good health. The chain has TRBV9 and TRBJ2-1, with 8 bases matching TRBD2. Sequencing was done on a sample of naive CD8+ T cells sorted from blood. The CDR3 DNA reads TGTGCCAGCAGCCCGGCCGGGGGGGCGATAGCGGCTTACAATGAGCAGTTCTTC. Residues: CASSPAGGAIAAYNEQFF.